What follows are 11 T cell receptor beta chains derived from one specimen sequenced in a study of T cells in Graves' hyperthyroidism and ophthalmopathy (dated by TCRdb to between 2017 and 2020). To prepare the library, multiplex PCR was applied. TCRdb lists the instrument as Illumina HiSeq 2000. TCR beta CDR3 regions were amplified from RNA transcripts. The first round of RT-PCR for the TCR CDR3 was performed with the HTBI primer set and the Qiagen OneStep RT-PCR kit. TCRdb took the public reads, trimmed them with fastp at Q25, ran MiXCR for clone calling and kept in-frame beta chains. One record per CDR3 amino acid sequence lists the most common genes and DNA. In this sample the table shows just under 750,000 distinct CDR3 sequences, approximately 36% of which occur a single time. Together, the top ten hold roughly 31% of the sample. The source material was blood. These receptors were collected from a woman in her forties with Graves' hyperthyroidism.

CDR3 amino acids: CAISDQNTEAFF. The CDR3, as DNA: TGTGCCATCAGTGACCAGAACACTGAAGCTTTCTTT. This sequence joins TRBV10-3 and TRBJ1-1; unclear D gene. The CDR3 spans 12 residues. V was cut by 3 bases and J by 1 base, with 3 bases left in between. CDR1 ENHRY and CDR2 SYGVKD come from the germline V gene.

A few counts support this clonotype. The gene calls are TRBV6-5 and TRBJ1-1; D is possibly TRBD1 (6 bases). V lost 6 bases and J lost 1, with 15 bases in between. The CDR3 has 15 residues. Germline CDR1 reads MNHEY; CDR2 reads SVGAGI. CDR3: CASSPGEGGNTEAFF. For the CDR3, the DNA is TGTGCCAGCAGCCCTGGGGAGGGGGGGAACACTGAAGCTTTCTTT.

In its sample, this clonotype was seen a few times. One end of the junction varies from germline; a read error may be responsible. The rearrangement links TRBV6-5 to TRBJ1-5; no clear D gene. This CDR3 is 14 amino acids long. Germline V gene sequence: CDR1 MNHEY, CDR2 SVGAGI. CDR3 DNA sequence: TGTGCCAGCAGTTACTGGGCTAGCAATCAGTCCCAGCATTTT. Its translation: CASSYWASNQSQHF.

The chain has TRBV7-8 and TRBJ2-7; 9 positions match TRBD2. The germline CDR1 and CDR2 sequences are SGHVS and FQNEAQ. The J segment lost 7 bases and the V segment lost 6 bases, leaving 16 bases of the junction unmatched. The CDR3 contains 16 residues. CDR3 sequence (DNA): TGTGCCAGCAGTTCAATTCAGGGGACTAGCAGTCCGGAGCAGTACTTC. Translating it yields CASSSIQGTSSPEQYF.

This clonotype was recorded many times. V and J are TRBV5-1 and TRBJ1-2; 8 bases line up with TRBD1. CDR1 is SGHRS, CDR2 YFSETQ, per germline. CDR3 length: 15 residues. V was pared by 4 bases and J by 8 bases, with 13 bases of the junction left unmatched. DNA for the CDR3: TGCGCCAGCAGCACAGGGGACAGGATTGCGTTCGGCTACACCTTC. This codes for CASSTGDRIAFGYTF.

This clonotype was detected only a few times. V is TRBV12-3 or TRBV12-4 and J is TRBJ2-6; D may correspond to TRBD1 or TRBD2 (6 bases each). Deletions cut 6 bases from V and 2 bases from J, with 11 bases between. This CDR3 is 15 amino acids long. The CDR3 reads CASRTGAPGANVLTF. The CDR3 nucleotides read TGTGCCAGCAGGACGGGGGCTCCTGGGGCCAACGTCCTGACTTTC.

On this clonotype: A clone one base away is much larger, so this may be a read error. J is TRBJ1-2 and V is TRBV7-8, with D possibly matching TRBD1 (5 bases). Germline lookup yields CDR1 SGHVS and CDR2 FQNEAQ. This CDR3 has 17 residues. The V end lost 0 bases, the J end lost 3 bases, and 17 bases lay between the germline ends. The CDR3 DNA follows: TGTGCCAGCAGCTTAGCCCTGCGGGAGGGGTTCGACTATGGCTACACCTTC. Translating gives CASSLALREGFDYGYTF.

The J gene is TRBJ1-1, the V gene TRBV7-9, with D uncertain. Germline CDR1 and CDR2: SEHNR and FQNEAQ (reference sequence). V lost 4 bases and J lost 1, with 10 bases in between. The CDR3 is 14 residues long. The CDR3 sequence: CASSSAEGNTEAFF. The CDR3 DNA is TGTGCCAGCAGCTCCGCCGAGGGGAACACTGAAGCTTTCTTT.

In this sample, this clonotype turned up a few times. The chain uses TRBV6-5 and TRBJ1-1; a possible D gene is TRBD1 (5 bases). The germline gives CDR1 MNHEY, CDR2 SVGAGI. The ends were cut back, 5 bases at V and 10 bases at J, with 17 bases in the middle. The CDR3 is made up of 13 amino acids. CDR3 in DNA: TGTGCCAGCAGTCCAACGCATGGGGCAGGAGCTTTCTTT. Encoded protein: CASSPTHGAGAFF.

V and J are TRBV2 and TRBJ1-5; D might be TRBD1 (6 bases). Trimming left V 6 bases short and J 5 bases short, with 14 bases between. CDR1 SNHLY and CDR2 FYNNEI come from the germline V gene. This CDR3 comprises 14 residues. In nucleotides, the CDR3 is TGTGCCAGCAGCGCCGGACAGCCACATCAGCCCCAGCATTTT. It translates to CASSAGQPHQPQHF.

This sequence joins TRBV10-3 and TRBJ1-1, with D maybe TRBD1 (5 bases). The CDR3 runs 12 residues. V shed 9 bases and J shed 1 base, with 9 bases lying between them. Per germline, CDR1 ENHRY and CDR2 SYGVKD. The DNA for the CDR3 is TGTGCCATACGAAGGGGGAACACTGAAGCTTTCTTT. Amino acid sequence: CAIRRGNTEAFF.